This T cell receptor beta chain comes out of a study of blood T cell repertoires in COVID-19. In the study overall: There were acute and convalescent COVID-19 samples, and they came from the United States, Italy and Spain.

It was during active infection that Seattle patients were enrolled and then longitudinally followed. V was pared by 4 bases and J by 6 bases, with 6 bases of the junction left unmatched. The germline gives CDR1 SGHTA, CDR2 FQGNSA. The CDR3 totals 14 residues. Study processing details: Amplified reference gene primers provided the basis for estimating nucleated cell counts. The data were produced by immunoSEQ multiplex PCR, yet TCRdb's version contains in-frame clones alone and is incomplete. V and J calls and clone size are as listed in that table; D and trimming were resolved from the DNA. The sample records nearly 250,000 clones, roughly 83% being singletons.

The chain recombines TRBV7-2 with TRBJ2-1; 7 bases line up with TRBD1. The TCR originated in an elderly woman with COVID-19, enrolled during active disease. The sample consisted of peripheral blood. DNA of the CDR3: TGTGCCAGCAGCTCTCCTACAGGGGTCAATGAGCAGTTCTTC. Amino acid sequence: CASSSPTGVNEQFF.